This TCR beta chain appears in the sequencing data of a study of T-cell memory formation after mild COVID-19. Study-level background: The two donors had largely donor-specific TCR clusters.

A word on this clonotype: Its antigen is undetermined.

The study's findings and limits: Chiefly within CM and EM were the contracting CD4+ clones; CD8+ ones were within EMRA. Certain responding clones were present in pre-infection memory, suggesting participation of cross-reactive memory.

Sample barcodes and UMIs were carried by the TCR alpha and TCR beta cDNA libraries that 5'RACE generated with constant-segment primers. TCRdb re-called the 5' RACE reads with MiXCR, one entry per CDR3 protein. Of 300,000 to 400,000 distinct CDR3 sequences in the sample, 13% to 15% were seen once. V lost 5 bases, J lost 12 bases, and 6 bases stayed unmatched. In germline, CDR1 is SNHLY, CDR2 FYNNEI. The CDR3 is 11 amino acids. The chain couples TRBV2 to TRBJ2-5, with 7 bases lining up with TRBD1. The sequenced sample was PBMCs or a T cell subset sorted from them (not recorded which). This receptor was taken from a man younger than 35 who had mild COVID-19 (a few samples of this study predate the infection). Cell type and time point are not known. The CDR3 sequence is CASSPDRAEYF. In DNA, the CDR3 is TGTGCCAGCAGTCCCGACAGGGCCGAGTACTTC.